The 2 T cell receptor beta chains reported below all come from one sample, sequenced in a study of shared clonotypes between healthy human individuals (TCRdb year 2020). For the CD8 naive samples, CD45RO-negative cells were positively selected for CCR7, yielding a CD45RA+CCR7+ population from which TemRA cells were excluded. Library construction relied on the immunoSEQ multiplex PCR assay. TCRdb obtained this table from immuneACCESS and retained in-frame rearrangements with V and J assigned. These tables miss some clones; where compared with another copy, unresolved V genes account for less than half of the shortfall, and the remainder is unexplained. The sample table contains more than 2 million clones; only one count was recorded for over 85% of them. The ten largest account for 0.85% to 1.2% of the sample. Source material: naive CD8+ T cells sorted from blood. The meaning of the sample's cell subset or site label: CD45RA+CCR7+. The receptors were sampled from a man aged 18-30 years in good health.

The chain recombines TRBV9 with TRBJ2-1, with 10 positions matching TRBD2. The CDR3 has 16 residues. Germline values: CDR1 SGDLS, CDR2 YYNGEE. Unmatched junction bases numbered 6, after V lost 2 bases and J lost 4 bases. In DNA form, the CDR3 reads TGTGCCAGCAGCGTTCTAGCGGGAGTTGAGTACAATGAGCAGTTCTTC. It yields the protein CASSVLAGVEYNEQFF.

V and J are TRBV6-5 and TRBJ2-5; 7 bases align to TRBD1. Germline lookup yields CDR1 MNHEY and CDR2 SVGAGI. Trimming at V came to 2 bases and at J to 5 bases, leaving 5 bases not matched to a gene. CDR3 length: 14 residues. This CDR3 is CASSYEGAWETQYF. In DNA form, the CDR3 reads TGTGCCAGCAGTTACGAGGGGGCGTGGGAGACCCAGTACTTC.